Listed here is a single TCR beta chain. What this receptor recognizes is not known. There are no base qualities to consult, and no much larger clone falls within one base. The sample's time point label, decoded: persistent/refractory GD, antithyroid drugs over 5 years with positive TRAb. For both TCR sequencing and RNA sequencing, RNA was extracted from PBMCs in TRIzol. Graves' disease was diagnosed according to American Thyroid Association guidelines. Patients were recruited from an endocrinology department in Xi'an, China. From each patient, around 8.3 milliliters of peripheral blood was collected into an EDTA anticoagulant tube. Ficoll Paque Plus density gradient separation was used to isolate PBMCs, and no further T cell sorting was performed. An Agilent 2100 Bioanalyzer and agarose gel were used to check RNA quality, and a NanoDrop 2000 was used to measure RNA concentration. This sample is drawn from a study of regulatory T cells in long-lasting Graves disease (dated by TCRdb to 2020 to 2022). At the level of the whole study: To count as having persistent Graves' disease, a patient had to have received antithyroid drug treatment for over 5 years with TSH receptor autoantibodies remaining persistently positive. TCR sequencing covered 13 persistent and about 20 newly diagnosed Graves' disease patients, around 33 samples in total. The study was conducted in China and was registered as a clinical trial. On average, persistent Graves' disease patients in the clinical cohort had been on antithyroid drugs for approximately ten years. Persistent Graves' disease patients were compared with newly diagnosed Graves' disease patients by peripheral blood TCR sequencing and RNA sequencing. Broad study findings and their caveats: The small sample size was acknowledged by the authors as a limitation that may reduce accuracy. TRBV28, TRBJ1-2 and TRBJ2-5 were preferentially used in persistent disease, while TRBV20-1 and TRBJ2-1 were favored in newly diagnosed disease. Sequencing and analysis were limited to the TCR beta chain. Peripheral blood alone was examined, since thyroid tissue, which constituted the primary lesion, could not be accessed. Persistent Graves' disease patients showed lower TCR Shannon entropy and fewer highly expanded clones than newly diagnosed patients, suggesting clonal expansion. Persistent patients shared more public clonotypes among themselves (around 2,800) than newly diagnosed patients did (over 950).

Libraries were built with multiplex PCR. The instrument was an Illumina HiSeq 4000. TCR beta libraries were built with iRepertoire HTBI primers and Arm-PCR amplification of CDR3 regions. Gel purification was performed on PCR products prior to sequencing. The original methods were these. Across samples, around 58 TRBV and 13 to 15 TRBJ segments were identified and used for gene usage analysis of CDR3 amino acid clonotypes. COPE and FqMerger were used to merge filtered high-quality paired reads into contigs. BLAST was used to align contigs to IMGT TRBV, TRBD and TRBJ reference genes, and CDR3 was defined according to IMGT. Any clonotype with a frequency above 0.1% was counted as a highly expanded clone. Shannon entropy was used to measure repertoire diversity, and the Gini coefficient was used to measure V-J evenness. A clonotype was considered public if more than one individual shared it. TCRdb itself trimmed the public reads at Q25 with fastp, ran MiXCR and retained productive beta chains. Every entry covers one CDR3 protein and lists the most common genes and DNA from its rows. The V and J calls were not made by the authors but by TCRdb's processing. The sample data list about 660,000 distinct CDR3 sequences, and approximately 29% of these were observed just once. The ten most abundant clones make up around 42% of the sample.

In the germline V gene, CDR1 corresponds to MRHNA and CDR2 to SNTAGT. Spanning cysteine to phenylalanine, the CDR3 consists of 14 amino acids. Solely the CDR3 DNA is kept, with 42 bases framed from the first base. V was cut back by 1 base and J by 5 bases, leaving a gap of 11 bases between them. The source material was peripheral blood mononuclear cells (PBMCs), sampled when the disease was refractory, from a patient treated with antithyroid drugs. The TCR sequence derives from a female donor with Graves disease. The V gene is TRBV6-4 and the J gene is TRBJ1-1; matching of 6 bases hints at TRBD1 as the D gene. This receptor has the CDR3 CASSDYHGQTEAFF. The DNA sequence reads TGTGCCAGCAGTGACTACCACGGACAGACTGAAGCTTTCTTT.